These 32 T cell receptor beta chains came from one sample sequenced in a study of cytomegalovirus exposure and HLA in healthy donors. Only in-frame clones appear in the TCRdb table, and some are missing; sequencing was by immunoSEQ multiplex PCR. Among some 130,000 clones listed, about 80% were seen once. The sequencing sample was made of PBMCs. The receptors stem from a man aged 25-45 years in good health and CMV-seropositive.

The CDR3 sequence: CASSLEGSGNTIYF. The CDR3 DNA reads as TGTGCCAGCAGCTTAGAGGGGTCCGGAAACACCATATATTTT. This rearrangement joins TRBV7-8 to TRBJ1-3; D possibly corresponds to TRBD1 (5 bases). Trimming took 1 base from V and 4 from J, leaving 8 bases between them. Germline assignment: CDR1 SGHVS and CDR2 FQNEAQ. The length of the CDR3 is 14 residues.

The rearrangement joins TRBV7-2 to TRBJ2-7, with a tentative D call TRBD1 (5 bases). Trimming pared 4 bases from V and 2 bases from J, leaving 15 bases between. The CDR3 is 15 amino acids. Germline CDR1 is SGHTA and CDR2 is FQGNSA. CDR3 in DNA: TGTGCCAGCAGCTCAGAAGGGGCCCTTACCTACGAGCAGTACTTC. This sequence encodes CASSSEGALTYEQYF. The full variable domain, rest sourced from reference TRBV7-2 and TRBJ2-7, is GAGVSQSPSNKVTEKGKDVELRCDPISGHTALYWYRQSLGQGLEFLIYFQGNSAPDKSGLPSDRFSAERTGGSVSTLTIQRTQQEDSAVYLCASSSEGALTYEQYFGPGTRLTVT.

CDR3: CASSLGPSSGIMNTQYF. In DNA, the CDR3 is TGCGCCAGCAGCTTGGGTCCGTCTAGCGGAATCATGAATACGCAGTATTTT. J is TRBJ2-3 and V is TRBV5-1; 7 bases align to TRBD2. Germline loops: CDR1 SGHRS, CDR2 YFSETQ. The V gene end was trimmed by 0 bases and the J gene end by 7 bases; junction bases not matched to a gene: 14. The CDR3 totals 17 residues. The full variable domain, with the rest looked up from reference TRBV5-1 and TRBJ2-3, is KAGVTQTPRYLIKTRGQQVTLSCSPISGHRSVSWYQQTPGQGLQFLFEYFSETQRNKGNFPGRFSGRQFSNSRSEMNVSTLELGDSALYLCASSLGPSSGIMNTQYFGPGTRLTVL.

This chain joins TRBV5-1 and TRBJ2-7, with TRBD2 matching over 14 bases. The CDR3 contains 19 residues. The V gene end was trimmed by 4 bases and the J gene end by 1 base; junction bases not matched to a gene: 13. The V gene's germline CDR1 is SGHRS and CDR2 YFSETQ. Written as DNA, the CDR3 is TGCGCCAGCAGCGCCGGGACTAGCGGGAGTGGGATCGGATCCTACGAGCAGTACTTC. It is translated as CASSAGTSGSGIGSYEQYF.

In DNA, the CDR3 is TGTGCCAGCAGTGCGGAAGGAGTTAACACTGAAGCTTTCTTT. Protein: CASSAEGVNTEAFF. The chain employs TRBV2 and TRBJ1-1, with D unclear. There are 14 residues in the CDR3. Germline CDR1 SNHLY, CDR2 FYNNEI. Trimming pared 4 bases from V and 2 bases from J, leaving 11 bases between. Based on the CDR3 plus reference TRBV2 and TRBJ1-1, the full variable domain is EPEVTQTPSHQVTQMGQEVILRCVPISNHLYFYWYRQILGQKVEFLVSFYNNEISEKSEIFDDQFSVERPDGSNFTLKIRSTKLEDSAMYFCASSAEGVNTEAFFGQGTRLTVV.

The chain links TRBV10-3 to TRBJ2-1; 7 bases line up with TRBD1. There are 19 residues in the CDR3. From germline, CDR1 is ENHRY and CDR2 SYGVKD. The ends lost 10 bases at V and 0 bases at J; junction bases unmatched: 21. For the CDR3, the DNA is TGTGCCAAGTGGTCTCTGACAGGGCCCTACCCCGGCTCCTACAATGAGCAGTTCTTC. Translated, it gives CAKWSLTGPYPGSYNEQFF.

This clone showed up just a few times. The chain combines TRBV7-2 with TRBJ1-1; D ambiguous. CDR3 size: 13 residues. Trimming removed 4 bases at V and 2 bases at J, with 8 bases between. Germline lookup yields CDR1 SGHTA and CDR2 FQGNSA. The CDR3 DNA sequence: TGTGCCAGCAGCTCCTATATCAACACTGAAGCTTTCTTT. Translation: CASSSYINTEAFF.

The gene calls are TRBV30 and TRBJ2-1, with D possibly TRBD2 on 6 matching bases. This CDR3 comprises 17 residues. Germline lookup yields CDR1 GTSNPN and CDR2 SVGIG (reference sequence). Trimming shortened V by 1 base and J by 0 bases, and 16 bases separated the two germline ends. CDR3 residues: CAWSGVSGGSSYNEQFF. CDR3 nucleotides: TGTGCCTGGAGTGGGGTTAGCGGAGGTAGCTCCTACAATGAGCAGTTCTTC.

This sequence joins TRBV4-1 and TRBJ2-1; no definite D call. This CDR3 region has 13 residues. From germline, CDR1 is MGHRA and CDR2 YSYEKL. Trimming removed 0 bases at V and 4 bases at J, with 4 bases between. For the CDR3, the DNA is TGCGCCAGCAGCCAAGAGACATACAATGAGCAGTTCTTC. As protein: CASSQETYNEQFF.

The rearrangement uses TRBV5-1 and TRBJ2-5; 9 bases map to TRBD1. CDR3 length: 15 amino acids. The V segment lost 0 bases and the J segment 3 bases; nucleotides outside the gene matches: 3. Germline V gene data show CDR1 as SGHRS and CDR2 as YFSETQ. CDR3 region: CASSLVGTGKETQYF. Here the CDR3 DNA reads TGCGCCAGCAGCTTGGTTGGGACAGGGAAAGAGACCCAGTACTTC.

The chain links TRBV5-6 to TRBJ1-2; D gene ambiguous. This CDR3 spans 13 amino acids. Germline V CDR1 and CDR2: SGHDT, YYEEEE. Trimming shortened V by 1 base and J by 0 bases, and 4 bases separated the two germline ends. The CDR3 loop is CASSLRANYGYTF. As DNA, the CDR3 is TGTGCCAGCAGCTTGAGAGCTAACTATGGCTACACCTTC.

In DNA form, the CDR3 reads TGCGCCAGCAGCCAGGGGGAGACGGGGGGGGAGACCCAGTACTTC. This gives the protein CASSQGETGGETQYF. The chain combines TRBV4-1 with TRBJ2-5; 8 bases are a match to TRBD2. Trimming removed 3 bases from V and 5 bases from J; junction bases left unmatched: 8. The CDR3 extends over 15 amino acids. Germline V gene lookup returns CDR1 MGHRA and CDR2 YSYEKL.

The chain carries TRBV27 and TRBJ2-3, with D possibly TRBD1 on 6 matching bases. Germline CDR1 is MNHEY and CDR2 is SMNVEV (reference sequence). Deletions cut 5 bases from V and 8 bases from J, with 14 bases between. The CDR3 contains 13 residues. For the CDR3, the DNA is TGTGCCAGCAGTCCCCTGGGGGCGACTACGCAGTATTTT. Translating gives CASSPLGATTQYF.

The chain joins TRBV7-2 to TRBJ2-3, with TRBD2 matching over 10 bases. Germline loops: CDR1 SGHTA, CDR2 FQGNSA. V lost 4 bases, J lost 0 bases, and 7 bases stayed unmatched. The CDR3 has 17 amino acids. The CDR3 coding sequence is TGTGCCAGCAGCTCCCCGTTTAGCGGGAGGAGCACAGATACGCAGTATTTT. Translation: CASSSPFSGRSTDTQYF.

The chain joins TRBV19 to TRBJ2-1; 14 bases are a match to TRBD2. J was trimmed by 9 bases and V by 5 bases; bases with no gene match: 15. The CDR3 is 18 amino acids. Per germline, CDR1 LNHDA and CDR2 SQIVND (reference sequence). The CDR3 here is CASSGGLAGGTIRSEQFF. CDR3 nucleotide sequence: TGTGCCAGTAGTGGAGGACTAGCGGGGGGTACCATTCGGAGTGAGCAGTTCTTC.

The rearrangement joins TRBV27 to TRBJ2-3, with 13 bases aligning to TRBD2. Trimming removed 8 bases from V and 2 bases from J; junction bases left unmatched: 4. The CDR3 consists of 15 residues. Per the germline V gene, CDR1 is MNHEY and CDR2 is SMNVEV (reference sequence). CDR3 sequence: CASGTSGRATDTQYF. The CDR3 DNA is TGTGCCAGCGGCACTAGCGGGAGGGCCACAGATACGCAGTATTTT.

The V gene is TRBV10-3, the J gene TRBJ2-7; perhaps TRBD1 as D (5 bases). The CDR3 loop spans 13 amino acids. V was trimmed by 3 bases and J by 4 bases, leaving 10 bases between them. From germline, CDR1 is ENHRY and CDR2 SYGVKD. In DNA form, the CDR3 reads TGTGCCATCAGTGAACCAGGGTCGTACGAGCAGTACTTC. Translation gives CAISEPGSYEQYF.

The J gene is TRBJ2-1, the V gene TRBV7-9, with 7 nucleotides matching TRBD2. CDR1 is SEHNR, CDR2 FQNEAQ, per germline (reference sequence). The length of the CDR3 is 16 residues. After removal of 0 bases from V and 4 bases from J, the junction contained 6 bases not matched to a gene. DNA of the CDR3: TGTGCCAGCAGCTTAGCCGCTAGCGGTCCTTACAATGAGCAGTTCTTC. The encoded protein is CASSLAASGPYNEQFF.

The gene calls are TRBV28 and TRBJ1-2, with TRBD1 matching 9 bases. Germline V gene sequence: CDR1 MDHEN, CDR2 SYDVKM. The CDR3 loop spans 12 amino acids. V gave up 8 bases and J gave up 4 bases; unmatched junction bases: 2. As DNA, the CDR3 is TGTGCCAGCGACAGGGGGTTCTATGGCTACACCTTC. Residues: CASDRGFYGYTF.

CDR3 bases: TGTGCCAGCAGCCCGATAGAGTATGGCTACACCTTC. Its translation: CASSPIEYGYTF. The chain recombines TRBV7-9 with TRBJ1-2; no definite D call. The CDR3 contains 12 residues. Germline V gene sequence: CDR1 SEHNR, CDR2 FQNEAQ (reference sequence). V gave up 5 bases and J gave up 5 bases, with 9 bases separating them.

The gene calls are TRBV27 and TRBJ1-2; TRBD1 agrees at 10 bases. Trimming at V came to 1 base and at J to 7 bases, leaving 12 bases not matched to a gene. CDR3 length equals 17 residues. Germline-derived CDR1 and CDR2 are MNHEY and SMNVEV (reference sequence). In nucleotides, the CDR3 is TGTGCCAGCAGTTTATTCCCCCCGCCGACAGGGGGCTTTGGCTACACCTTC. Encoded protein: CASSLFPPPTGGFGYTF.

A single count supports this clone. CDR3 residues: CASSPRDRGGAYEQYF. CDR3 bases: TGTGCCAGCAGCCCCCGGGACAGGGGTGGGGCCTACGAGCAGTACTTC. The chain links TRBV11-2 to TRBJ2-7; 10 positions match TRBD1. The V gene's germline CDR1 is SGHAT and CDR2 FQNNGV. After removal of 5 bases from V and 2 bases from J, the junction contained 9 bases not matched to a gene. The CDR3 totals 16 residues.

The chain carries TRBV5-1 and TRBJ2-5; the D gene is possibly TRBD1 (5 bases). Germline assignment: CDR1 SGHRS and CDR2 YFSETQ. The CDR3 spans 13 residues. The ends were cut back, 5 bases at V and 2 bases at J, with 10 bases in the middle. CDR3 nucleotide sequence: TGCGCCAGCAGGGCAGGGCCACAAGAGACCCAGTACTTC. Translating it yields CASRAGPQETQYF.

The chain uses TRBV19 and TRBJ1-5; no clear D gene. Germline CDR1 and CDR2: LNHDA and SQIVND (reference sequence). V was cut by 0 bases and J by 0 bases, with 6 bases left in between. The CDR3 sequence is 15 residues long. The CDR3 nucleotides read TGTGCCAGTAGTATAGACCCCTATAGCAATCAGCCCCAGCATTTT. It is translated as CASSIDPYSNQPQHF.

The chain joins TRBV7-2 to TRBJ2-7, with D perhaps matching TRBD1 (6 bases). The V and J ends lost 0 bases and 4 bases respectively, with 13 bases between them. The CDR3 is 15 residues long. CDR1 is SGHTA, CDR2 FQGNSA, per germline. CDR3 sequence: CASSLAAGELYEQYF. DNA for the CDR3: TGTGCCAGCAGCTTAGCGGCAGGGGAACTATACGAGCAGTACTTC.

CDR3 nucleotides: TGTGCCAGCAGTCCCCTACTAGCGGGGGGGCGACATGAGCAGTTCTTC. The encoded protein is CASSPLLAGGRHEQFF. The rearrangement joins TRBV27 to TRBJ2-1; the match to TRBD2 covers 13 bases. J lost 8 bases, V lost 5 bases, and 9 bases had no gene match. The CDR3 contains 16 residues. Germline V CDR1 and CDR2: MNHEY, SMNVEV (reference sequence).

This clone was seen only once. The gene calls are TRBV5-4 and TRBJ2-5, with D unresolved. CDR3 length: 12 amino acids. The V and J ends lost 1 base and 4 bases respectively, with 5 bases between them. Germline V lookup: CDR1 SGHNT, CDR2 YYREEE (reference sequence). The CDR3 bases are TGTGCCAGCAGCTTGCCCGGAGAGACCCAGTACTTC. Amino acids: CASSLPGETQYF.

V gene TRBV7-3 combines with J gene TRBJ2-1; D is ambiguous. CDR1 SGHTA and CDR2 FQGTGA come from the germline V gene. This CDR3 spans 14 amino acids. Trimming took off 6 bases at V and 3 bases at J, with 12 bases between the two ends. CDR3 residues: CASSFNYDYNEQFF. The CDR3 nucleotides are TGTGCCAGCAGTTTCAACTATGACTACAATGAGCAGTTCTTC.

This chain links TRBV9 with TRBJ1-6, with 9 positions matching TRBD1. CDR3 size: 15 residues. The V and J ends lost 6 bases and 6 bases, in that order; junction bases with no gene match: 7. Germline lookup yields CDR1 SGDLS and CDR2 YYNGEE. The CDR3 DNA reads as TGTGCCAGCAACGGACAGGGGAAGTTTAATTCACCCCTCCACTTT. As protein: CASNGQGKFNSPLHF.

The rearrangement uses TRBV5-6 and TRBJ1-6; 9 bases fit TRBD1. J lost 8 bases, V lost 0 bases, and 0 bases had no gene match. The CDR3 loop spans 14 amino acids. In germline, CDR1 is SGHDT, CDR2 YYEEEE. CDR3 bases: TGTGCCAGCAGCTTGGGGACAGGGGATTCACCCCTCCACTTT. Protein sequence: CASSLGTGDSPLHF.

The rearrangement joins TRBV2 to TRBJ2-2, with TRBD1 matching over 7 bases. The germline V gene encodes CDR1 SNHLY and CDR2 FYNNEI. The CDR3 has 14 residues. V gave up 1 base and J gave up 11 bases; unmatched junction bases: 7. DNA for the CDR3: TGTGCCAGCAGTGAAGAGGATTGGACAGGAGAGCTGTTTTTT. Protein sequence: CASSEEDWTGELFF. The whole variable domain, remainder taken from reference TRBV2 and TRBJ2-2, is EPEVTQTPSHQVTQMGQEVILRCVPISNHLYFYWYRQILGQKVEFLVSFYNNEISEKSEIFDDQFSVERPDGSNFTLKIRSTKLEDSAMYFCASSEEDWTGELFFGEGSRLTVL.

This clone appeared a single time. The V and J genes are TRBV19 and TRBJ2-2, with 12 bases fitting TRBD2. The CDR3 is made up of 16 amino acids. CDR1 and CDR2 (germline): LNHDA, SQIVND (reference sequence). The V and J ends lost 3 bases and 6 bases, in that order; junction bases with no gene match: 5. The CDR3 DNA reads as TGTGCCAGTAGTATCCTAGCGGGGGGGCCCGCCGGGGAGCTGTTTTTT. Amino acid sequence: CASSILAGGPAGELFF. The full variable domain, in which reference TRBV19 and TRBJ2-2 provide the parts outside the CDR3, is DGGITQSPKYLFRKEGQNVTLSCEQNLNHDAMYWYRQDPGQGLRLIYYSQIVNDFQKGDIAEGYSVSREKKESFPLTVTSAQKNPTAFYLCASSILAGGPAGELFFGEGSRLTVL.